This T cell receptor (beta chain) is from a study of read filtering for tumor transcriptome and immune sequencing. Study at large: Whole-transcriptome libraries were prepared after DNase treatment.

Per germline, CDR1 GTSNPN and CDR2 SVGIG (reference sequence). V gave up 1 base and J gave up 1 base; unmatched junction bases: 4. CDR3 length: 15 residues. This clonotype was picked up many times. The library was built from around 400 ng RNA with molecular barcoded adaptors for alpha/delta and beta/gamma chains. TCRdb reanalysed the reads using MiXCR and keeps one entry per CDR3 protein. The repertoire includes 35,000 to 40,000 distinct CDR3 sequences, approximately 14% of them detected once, and 27% sits in the top ten. V usage is TRBV30 and J usage is TRBJ2-4; 7 positions match TRBD1. The sequencing sample was made of a population of CD138-negative cells sorted from bone marrow. This clonotype was obtained from a donor aged 40 or older with multiple myeloma. The CDR3 spells CAWSEDRTAKNIQYF. The CDR3 bases are TGTGCCTGGAGTGAGGACAGGACGGCCAAAAACATTCAGTACTTC.